This TCR beta chain was captured in a study of glioma-infiltrating T cells after dendritic cell vaccination. As for the study in general: Three intradermal dendritic cell vaccine injections were given every two weeks.

Noted time point: after dendritic cell vaccination, including at tumor progression/relapse. After removal of 5 bases from V and 10 bases from J, the junction contained 4 bases not matched to a gene. The CDR3 has 11 amino acids. Germline V gene data show CDR1 as SGHNT and CDR2 as YENEEA. Only in-frame clones appear in the TCRdb table, and some are missing; sequencing was by immunoSEQ multiplex PCR. The sample includes about 65,000 clones, roughly 86% of them seen just once. This TCR was recovered from a human donor with glioblastoma. Sequencing used blood, obtained after dendritic cell vaccination. The rearrangement links TRBV11-3 to TRBJ2-7; 8 bases fit TRBD1. The CDR3 nucleotides read TGTGCCAGCAGCATGGACAGGGAACAGTACTTC. As protein: CASSMDREQYF.